Listed below are T cell receptor beta chains from one sample, sequenced in a study of T cell responses to AZD1222 COVID-19 vaccine. The table came from immunoSEQ multiplex PCR; TCRdb's copy has only in-frame clones and leaves some out. The profile shows over 80,000 clones, roughly 90% of them singletons. The sample consisted of peripheral blood, taken 28 days after the second AZD1222 dose. Source of these receptors: an adult who received the AZD1222 COVID-19 vaccine. Both conserved end residues are part of each CDR3. A D gene is named only where the DNA matches it firmly. The size entry is marked missing in some rows and otherwise reads once, few, many or a size class.

cdr3_nt	cdr3_aa	clone_size	d_call	j_call	v_call
TGTGCCAGCTCAATGGACAGGGGAGACTATGGCTACACCTTC	CASSMDRGDYGYTF	-	TRBD1	TRBJ1-2	TRBV18
TGTGCCAGCACTCCCGGGACGGGCCCAGATACGCAGTATTTT	CASTPGTGPDTQYF	-	-	TRBJ2-3	TRBV6-5
TGCGCCAGCACACAGGGGGCTAGGGACACCGGGGAGCTGTTTTTT	CASTQGARDTGELFF	-	TRBD1	TRBJ2-2	TRBV5-1
TGTGCCAGCAGCCTTAGCGGGAGCCCTACAGATACGCAGTATTTT	CASSLSGSPTDTQYF	-	TRBD2	TRBJ2-3	TRBV11-2
TGTGCCAGCCATAGATATCCCTCGGCTAATGAAAAACTGTTTTTT	CASHRYPSANEKLFF	-	-	TRBJ1-4	TRBV19
TGTGCCAGTAAAATAGCGGCGAACACCGGGGAGCTGTTTTTT	CASKIAANTGELFF	-	-	TRBJ2-2	TRBV19
TGTGCCAGCTCAGAGGGAGGCCCGAACACTGAAGCTTTCTTT	CASSEGGPNTEAFF	-	-	TRBJ1-1	TRBV28
TGTGCCAGCAGCTTCCGGGACAGGGAGACTGGCTACACCTTC	CASSFRDRETGYTF	-	TRBD1	TRBJ1-2	TRBV5-8
TGTGCCAGCAGTTATAGCACAGGGGATCAGCCCCAGCATTTT	CASSYSTGDQPQHF	once	TRBD1	TRBJ1-5	TRBV6-5
TGTGCCAGCAGTGATCAGACCTGGGGCAGGATTCTTGCCTATGGCTACACCTTC	CASSDQTWGRILAYGYTF	-	-	TRBJ1-2	TRBV6-1
TGTGCCAGTAGTATGAATCCGAGCCACGAGACCCAGTACTTC	CASSMNPSHETQYF	-	-	TRBJ2-5	TRBV19
TGTGCCAGCAGCCCTTACCAGGAGAACACTGAAGCTTTCTTT	CASSPYQENTEAFF	once	-	TRBJ1-1	TRBV11-2
TGTGCCAGCAGTGTGGTAGGGCCCACTGAAGCTTTCTTT	CASSVVGPTEAFF	-	-	TRBJ1-1	TRBV25-1
TGTGCCAGCAGACTCATGGGAGAAGAGACCCAGTACTTC	CASRLMGEETQYF	-	-	TRBJ2-5	TRBV27
TGCGCCAGCAGTGAGTCAGCCGGGACAGGGAAGGCCGGGGAGCTGTTTTTT	CASSESAGTGKAGELFF	-	TRBD1	TRBJ2-2	TRBV10-1
TGTGCCAGCAGGCTATCTACTTCGGAGAGCGGGGCTCGGGTTACGCAGTATTTT	CASRLSTSESGARVTQYF	-	TRBD2	TRBJ2-3	TRBV2
TGTGCCAGCAGGAATACCGGGACACCAAACACCTTC	CASRNTGTPNTF	-	-	TRBJ1-2	TRBV28
TGTGCCAGCAGTTCTACCCCGGACAGGGGCTACGAGCAGTACTTC	CASSSTPDRGYEQYF	-	TRBD1	TRBJ2-7	TRBV28
TGTGCCAGCAGCGTAGGACAGGGGGTCGGGGCCAACGTCCTGACTTTC	CASSVGQGVGANVLTF	-	TRBD1	TRBJ2-6	TRBV9
TGTGCCAGCAGCCTCGACAGCCCCTCGGGCACCGGGGAGCTGTTTTTT	CASSLDSPSGTGELFF	-	-	TRBJ2-2	TRBV7-3
TGTGCCAGCAGTAGGACGCCGGGGGCTGCGGGCAATCAGCCCCAGCATTTT	CASSRTPGAAGNQPQHF	few	-	TRBJ1-5	TRBV27
TGTGCCTGGAGGGGACAGGGATACGAGACCCAGTACTTC	CAWRGQGYETQYF	-	TRBD1	TRBJ2-5	TRBV30
TGTGCCAGCTCACCACCAGGGGCAGGCTCACAAGAGACCCAGTACTTC	CASSPPGAGSQETQYF	-	-	TRBJ2-5	TRBV18
TGTGCCAGCAGTCAGGTTTACGAGCAGTACTTC	CASSQVYEQYF	once	-	TRBJ2-7	TRBV6-6
TGTGCCAGCACCCAGTCGGGGAACACTGAAGCTTTCTTT	CASTQSGNTEAFF	once	-	TRBJ1-1	TRBV7-9
TGCGCCAGCAGCCCACCGGGACTAGCGGGGGCATTCAACACCGGGGAGCTGTTTTTT	CASSPPGLAGAFNTGELFF	-	TRBD2	TRBJ2-2	TRBV4-1
TGTGCCAGCAGCGTAGAGGTGGGTACTGAAGCTTTCTTT	CASSVEVGTEAFF	once	-	TRBJ1-1	TRBV9
TGTGCCAGCGGGGGGGCGGCGTACCAAGAGACCCAGTACTTC	CASGGAAYQETQYF	-	-	TRBJ2-5	TRBV27
TGTGCCAGCAGTTATGAGGCAGGACACACAGATACGCAGTATTTT	CASSYEAGHTDTQYF	-	-	TRBJ2-3	TRBV6-2/TRBV6-3
TGTGCCAGCAGTTCCCCCCAGCGGGAGGTCGGTGAGCAGTTCTTC	CASSSPQREVGEQFF	-	TRBD2	TRBJ2-1	TRBV27
TGTGCCAGCTCACCTCCCCAGGGATCTAACTATGGCTACACCTTC	CASSPPQGSNYGYTF	-	-	TRBJ1-2	TRBV18
TGTGCCAGCAGTTACTCGGCCAGCGGGAACTATGGCTACACCTTC	CASSYSASGNYGYTF	once	-	TRBJ1-2	TRBV6-2/TRBV6-3
TGCGCCAGCAGCCTCTCAACAGGAAACACTGAAGCTTTCTTT	CASSLSTGNTEAFF	once	-	TRBJ1-1	TRBV4-3
TGCGCCAGCAGCCAAGAACGGCAAGGCTCACCCCTCCACTTT	CASSQERQGSPLHF	-	-	TRBJ1-6	TRBV4-1
TGCGCCAGCAGCCAGATTGGGACAGGGAACACTGAAGCTTTCTTT	CASSQIGTGNTEAFF	-	TRBD1	TRBJ1-1	TRBV4-3
TGTGCCAGCAGCCCCCGGACTCCGGGGAGTACTGAAAAACTGTTTTTT	CASSPRTPGSTEKLFF	-	-	TRBJ1-4	TRBV3-1/TRBV3-2
TGTGCCAGCAGCTTAGGCGTGACGGCCGCTAGCTCCTACAATGAGCAGTTCTTC	CASSLGVTAASSYNEQFF	-	-	TRBJ2-1	TRBV7-6
TGTGCCAGCAGTCCCGAAACCACAGATACGCAGTATTTT	CASSPETTDTQYF	once	-	TRBJ2-3	TRBV28
TGTGCCACCAGTCCAGGAAGCTATGGCTACACCTTC	CATSPGSYGYTF	-	-	TRBJ1-2	TRBV24-1
TGTGCCTGGAGTGTAAGGTCCCGCGGCTACGAGCAGTACTTC	CAWSVRSRGYEQYF	-	-	TRBJ2-7	TRBV30
-	CATSILDRDHEQFF	-	-	TRBJ2-1	TRBV15
TGCGCCAGCAGCTTGACAAGCATCTCTGGAAACACCATATATTTT	CASSLTSISGNTIYF	-	-	TRBJ1-3	TRBV5-1
TGCGCCAGCAGTGAGTATCCCGGGGGATGGGAACTCGGTGCGGATGGCTACACCTTC	CASSEYPGGWELGADGYTF	few	-	TRBJ1-2	TRBV10-1
TGTGCCAGCAGAGAATTGACAGGGCATAATCAGCCCCAGCATTTT	CASRELTGHNQPQHF	-	TRBD1	TRBJ1-5	TRBV28
TGTGCCAGCAGCTTACGAGATACTAGCACAGATACGCAGTATTTT	CASSLRDTSTDTQYF	-	-	TRBJ2-3	TRBV7-9
TGTGCCAGCAGTTTTTTGACAGGGGTGGATGAAAAACTGTTTTTT	CASSFLTGVDEKLFF	-	TRBD1	TRBJ1-4	TRBV28
TGTGCCAGCAGCTTAGACCCGCGACGCCCCTACAATGAGCAGTTCTTC	CASSLDPRRPYNEQFF	-	-	TRBJ2-1	TRBV7-2
TGTGCCATCACCACAGCCTCTAACTATGGCTACACCTTC	CAITTASNYGYTF	-	-	TRBJ1-2	TRBV10-3
TGTGCCAGCAGCCCCGGGACAGGGATTGAAGCTTTCTTT	CASSPGTGIEAFF	-	TRBD1	TRBJ1-1	TRBV13
TGTGCCATCAGTGAGTCGTCGGGGGCGCGCTCGCAAGAGACCCAGTACTTC	CAISESSGARSQETQYF	-	-	TRBJ2-5	TRBV10-3
TGCGCCAGCAGCTTGGGCCATTCTGGTAGCAATCAGCCCCAGCATTTT	CASSLGHSGSNQPQHF	-	-	TRBJ1-5	TRBV5-1
TGCGCCAGCAGCCCAGCGGTTCAAGAGACCCAGTACTTC	CASSPAVQETQYF	-	-	TRBJ2-5	TRBV5-1
TGTGCCAGCAGACCAGATCTAGATTCCACAGATACGCAGTATTTT	CASRPDLDSTDTQYF	-	-	TRBJ2-3	TRBV2
TGTGCCAGCAGCCCGGGGGAAAAACTGTTTTTT	CASSPGEKLFF	-	-	TRBJ1-4	TRBV12-3/TRBV12-4
TGTGCCAGCAGCTCCCAGGGGACTAATGAAAAACTGTTTTTT	CASSSQGTNEKLFF	few	-	TRBJ1-4	TRBV7-9
TGCGCCAGCAGCTTAGGACAGGGGGTGTCACCCCTCCACTTT	CASSLGQGVSPLHF	-	TRBD1	TRBJ1-6	TRBV5-1
TGTGCCACCGGGACGGCGAACACTGAAGCTTTCTTT	CATGTANTEAFF	-	-	TRBJ1-1	TRBV28